This T cell receptor beta chain was profiled in a study of cytomegalovirus exposure and HLA in healthy donors. As for the study in general: Within the Caucasian-associated ancestry cluster were roughly 81% of the 398 genotyped donors.

Germline CDR1 and CDR2: SGDLS and YYNGEE. Trimming cost V 4 bases and J 3 bases, with 17 bases left between them. CDR3 length: 16 residues. Primers: 60 Vbeta forward and 13 Jbeta reverse. Original processing notes: The authors later counted about 80 million unique TCR beta chains, 9 million to 12 million of them shared. Assay: immunoSEQ multiplex PCR; the TCRdb copy retains only in-frame clones and omits some. Clone size and V and J calls were adopted from that table, with D and trimming inferred from the DNA. The sample includes about 190,000 clones. The sample taken for sequencing was PBMCs. The J gene is TRBJ2-1, the V gene TRBV9; a weak D match, TRBD2 (7 bases). This receptor was obtained from a man aged 25-45 years in good health and CMV-seronegative. CDR3 sequence (DNA): TGTGCCAGCAGCCCCGGGGGGCTAGCCGGCTACAATGAGCAGTTCTTC. Protein product: CASSPGGLAGYNEQFF.